One and the same sample provided the 6 T cell receptor beta chains below, sequenced in a study of blood T cell repertoires in COVID-19. Sequencing used immunoSEQ multiplex PCR; TCRdb keeps in-frame clones, though not all of them. The data show over 140,000 clones, roughly 85% seen once. The sample comprised PBMCs or T cells enriched from blood (not recorded which). The receptors here all came from a woman in her forties or fifties who had recovered from COVID-19.

About this clone itself: Because the CDR3's place on the DNA is in doubt, the DNA is left out and the CDR3 is given as listed by TCRdb. The chain couples TRBV3-1 (or the pseudogene TRBV3-2) to TRBJ2-7; the table gives TRBD2 as D, unverified against the DNA. Inclusive of both ends, the CDR3 amounts to 11 amino acids. Per the germline V gene, CDR1 is LGHDT and CDR2 is YNNKEL (reference sequence). CDR3: CASSTSEEQYF.

This clone occurred a few times. This sequence joins TRBV3-1 (or the pseudogene TRBV3-2) and TRBJ2-2; 7 positions agree with TRBD2. The CDR3 covers 15 residues. The V gene's germline CDR1 is LGHDT and CDR2 YNNKEL (reference sequence). Trimming cost V 6 bases and J 2 bases; bases outside gene matches: 6. CDR3 loop: CASSGGGSNTGELFF. The CDR3 DNA follows: TGTGCCAGCAGTGGCGGCGGGAGTAACACCGGGGAGCTGTTTTTT.

V usage is TRBV3-1 (or the pseudogene TRBV3-2) and J usage is TRBJ1-6; D might be TRBD1 (5 bases). Germline CDR1 reads LGHDT; CDR2 reads YNNKEL (reference sequence). V gave up 1 base and J gave up 7 bases, with 14 bases separating them. CDR3 length equals 16 residues. CDR3 amino acids: CASSQVTGLTNSPLHF. For the CDR3, the DNA is TGTGCCAGCAGCCAAGTAACGGGACTTACAAATTCACCCCTCCACTTT.

This chain uses TRBV5-1 with TRBJ1-6; 7 nucleotides match TRBD1. Germline CDR1 SGHRS, CDR2 YFSETQ. The CDR3 runs 15 residues. V shed 4 bases, J shed 8 bases, and the junction held 9 bases outside the gene matches. The CDR3 here is CASSPRTGADSPLHF. For the CDR3, the DNA is TGCGCCAGCAGCCCCAGGACAGGTGCCGATTCACCCCTCCACTTT.

The chain has TRBV4-1 and TRBJ1-1; 10 bases are a match to TRBD1. Germline V CDR1 and CDR2: MGHRA, YSYEKL. V lost 1 base to trimming and J lost 1 base; unmatched junction nucleotides: 6. The CDR3 spans 17 residues. The CDR3 nucleotides read TGCGCCAGCAGCCAAGGTGACAGGGGGCTGGCGAACACTGAAGCTTTCTTT. Amino acid sequence: CASSQGDRGLANTEAFF.

The chain joins TRBV7-2 to TRBJ2-1, with a weak D call TRBD1 (5 bases). Germline-derived CDR1 and CDR2 are SGHTA and FQGNSA. V lost 3 bases to trimming and J lost 8 bases, with 14 bases between them. The CDR3 covers 14 residues. CDR3 region: CASSFDSNVYEQFF. The CDR3 DNA reads as TGTGCCAGCAGCTTTGACAGTAACGTCTATGAGCAGTTCTTC.